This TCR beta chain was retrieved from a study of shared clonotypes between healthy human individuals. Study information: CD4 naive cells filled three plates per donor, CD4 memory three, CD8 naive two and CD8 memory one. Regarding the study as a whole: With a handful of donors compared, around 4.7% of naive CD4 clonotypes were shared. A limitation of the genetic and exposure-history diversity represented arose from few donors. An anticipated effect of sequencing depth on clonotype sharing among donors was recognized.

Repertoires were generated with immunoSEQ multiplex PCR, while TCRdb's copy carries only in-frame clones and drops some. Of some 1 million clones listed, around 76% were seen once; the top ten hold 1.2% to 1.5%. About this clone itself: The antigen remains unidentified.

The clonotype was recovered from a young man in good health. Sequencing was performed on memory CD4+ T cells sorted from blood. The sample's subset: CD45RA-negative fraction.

The CDR3 DNA follows: TGTGCCAGCAGCTCAGTAGCGGGAGGCGGTTACAATGAGCAGTTCTTC. This codes for CASSSVAGGGYNEQFF. The V call is TRBV7-2, the J call TRBJ2-1, with 10 bases fitting TRBD2. CDR3 length: 16 residues. The V gene end was trimmed by 4 bases and the J gene end by 4 bases; junction bases not matched to a gene: 7. Germline CDR1 SGHTA, CDR2 FQGNSA.